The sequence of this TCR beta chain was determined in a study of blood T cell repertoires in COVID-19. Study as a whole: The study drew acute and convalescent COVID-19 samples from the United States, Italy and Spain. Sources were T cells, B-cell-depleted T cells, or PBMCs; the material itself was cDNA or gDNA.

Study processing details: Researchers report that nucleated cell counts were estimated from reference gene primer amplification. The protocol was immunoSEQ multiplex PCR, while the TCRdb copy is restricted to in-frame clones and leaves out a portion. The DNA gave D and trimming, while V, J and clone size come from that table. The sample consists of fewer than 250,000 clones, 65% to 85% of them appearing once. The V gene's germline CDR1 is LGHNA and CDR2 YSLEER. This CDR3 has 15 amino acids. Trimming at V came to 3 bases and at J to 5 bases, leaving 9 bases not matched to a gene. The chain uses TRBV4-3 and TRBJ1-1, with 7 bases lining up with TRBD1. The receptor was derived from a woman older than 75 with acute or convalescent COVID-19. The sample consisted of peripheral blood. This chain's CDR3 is CASSQGYEGATEAFF. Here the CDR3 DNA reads TGCGCCAGCAGCCAGGGATACGAGGGGGCGACTGAAGCTTTCTTT.